Given below is one T cell receptor (beta chain) in context. The data originate from a study of blood T cell repertoires in COVID-19. Before being deemed recovered, Cohort 3 donors had two negative PCRs, clearance, or symptom resolution. CDR3 length: 16 amino acids. Between the trimmed V and J ends, which lost 5 bases and 1 base, there was a span of 14 bases. Germline loops: CDR1 SEHNR, CDR2 FQNEAQ (reference sequence). Clones were read by immunoSEQ multiplex PCR, and TCRdb kept only the in-frame ones, dropping some. The sample consists of roughly 370,000 clones, more than 75% of them appearing once. This chain uses TRBV7-9 with TRBJ2-2; the D gene is possibly TRBD1 (6 bases). The sequencing input was PBMCs or T cells enriched from blood (not recorded which). This TCR was sampled from a woman between 50 and 59 years old who had recovered from COVID-19. The chain's CDR3 is CASSPPGTMNTGELFF. The DNA for the CDR3 is TGTGCCAGCAGCCCACCCGGGACAATGAACACCGGGGAGCTGTTTTTT.